These 8 T cell receptor beta chains were sequenced from one sample in a study of Ad26.COV2.S vaccination and SARS-CoV-2 variants. Sequencing was performed with immunoSEQ multiplex PCR; in TCRdb, only in-frame clones are kept and a portion is missing. The sample contains about 350,000 clones, less than 90% of which appear only once. Treatment here: some 20 received Ad26.COV2.S at low or high dose, single or two shots; several received placebo; per-sample allocation not given. Day 63 after the first vaccine or placebo injection was the time point for sampling. The material was peripheral blood, obtained in a trial of Ad26.COV2.S vaccine versus placebo. Receptors were obtained from a person between 18 and 65 years old who received the Ad26.COV2.S COVID-19 vaccine or a placebo.

The chain carries TRBV7-9 and TRBJ2-1; D unresolved. V lost 4 bases to trimming and J lost 6 bases, with 7 bases between them. Germline V gives CDR1 SEHNR, CDR2 FQNEAQ (reference sequence). CDR3 length: 12 amino acids. The CDR3 nucleotides read TGTGCCAGCAGCTCGACCCGCAATGAGCAGTTCTTC. The encoded protein is CASSSTRNEQFF.

This clone was seen once. This chain uses TRBV19 with TRBJ2-1, with D possibly TRBD1 on 6 matching bases. The CDR3 is made up of 14 amino acids. The V end lost 3 bases, the J end lost 2 bases, and 8 bases lay between the germline ends. In germline, CDR1 is LNHDA, CDR2 SQIVND (reference sequence). The CDR3 coding sequence is TGTGCCAGTAGTATCAGGGGTACCTACAATGAGCAGTTCTTC. Translating gives CASSIRGTYNEQFF.

The chain joins TRBV11-1 to TRBJ1-1; tentatively, D is TRBD1 (5 bases). The CDR3 covers 14 residues. Germline assignment: CDR1 SGHAT and CDR2 FQDESV (reference sequence). Deletions cut 3 bases from V and 4 bases from J, with 12 bases between. CDR3: CASSFRSGGTEAFF. CDR3 nucleotides: TGTGCCAGCAGCTTTCGGTCGGGGGGCACTGAAGCTTTCTTT.

V and J are TRBV11-2 and TRBJ2-7; D uncertain. The V end lost 2 bases, the J end lost 2 bases, and 4 bases lay between the germline ends. CDR3 size: 12 residues. Germline V gene lookup returns CDR1 SGHAT and CDR2 FQNNGV. The CDR3 loop reads CASSLYPYEQYF. CDR3 nucleotides: TGTGCCAGCAGCTTATATCCCTACGAGCAGTACTTC.

The V and J genes are TRBV18 and TRBJ1-4; D is perhaps TRBD1 (5 bases). CDR1 is KGHSH and CDR2 is LQKENI in the germline V gene. The ends were cut back, 3 bases at V and 6 bases at J, with 17 bases in the middle. CDR3 length: 16 residues. CDR3 amino acids: CASSPLSGGADEKLFF. CDR3 DNA: TGTGCCAGCTCACCCCTTAGTGGGGGAGCGGATGAAAAACTGTTTTTT.

On this clone itself: The sample holds other DNA sequences that translate to the same CDR3. This sequence joins TRBV3-1 (or the pseudogene TRBV3-2) and TRBJ1-5, with 8 bases fitting TRBD1. Germline V lookup: CDR1 LGHDT, CDR2 YNNKEL (reference sequence). Losses at the gene ends were 3 bases for V and 6 bases for J; bases not matched to a gene: 1. The CDR3 runs 13 residues. CDR3 sequence: CASSQDRAQPQHF. The DNA of the CDR3 is TGTGCCAGCAGCCAGGACAGGGCTCAGCCCCAGCATTTT.

The rearrangement uses TRBV9 and TRBJ2-1; unclear D gene. Germline V gives CDR1 SGDLS, CDR2 YYNGEE. Trimming removed 0 bases at V and 7 bases at J, with 8 bases between. This CDR3 has 13 amino acids. CDR3 amino acids: CASSVELGNEQFF. The CDR3 DNA is TGTGCCAGCAGCGTAGAATTGGGGAATGAGCAGTTCTTC.

This sequence joins TRBV24-1 and TRBJ2-1; 9 bases match TRBD1. Germline lookup yields CDR1 KGHDR and CDR2 SFDVKD. CDR3 length equals 13 residues. After removal of 8 bases from V and 7 bases from J, the junction contained 5 bases not matched to a gene. CDR3 region: CATTDRGGNEQFF. CDR3 DNA sequence: TGTGCCACCACGGACAGGGGAGGGAATGAGCAGTTCTTC.